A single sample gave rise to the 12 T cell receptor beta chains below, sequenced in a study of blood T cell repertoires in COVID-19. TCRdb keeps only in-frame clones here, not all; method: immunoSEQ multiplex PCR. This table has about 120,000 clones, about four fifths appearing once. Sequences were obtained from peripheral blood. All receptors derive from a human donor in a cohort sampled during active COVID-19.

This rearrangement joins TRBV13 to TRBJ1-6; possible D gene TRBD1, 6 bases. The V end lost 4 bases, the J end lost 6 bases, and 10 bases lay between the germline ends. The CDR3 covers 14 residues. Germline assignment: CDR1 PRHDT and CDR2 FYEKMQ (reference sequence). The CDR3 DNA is TGTGCCAGCAGCTACCGGGACACTAATTCACCCCTCCACTTT. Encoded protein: CASSYRDTNSPLHF.

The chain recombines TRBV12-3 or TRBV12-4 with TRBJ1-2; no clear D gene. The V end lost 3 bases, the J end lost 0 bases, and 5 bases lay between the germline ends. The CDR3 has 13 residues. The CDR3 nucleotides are TGTGCCAGCAGTTTTAGCACTAACTATGGCTACACCTTC. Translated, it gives CASSFSTNYGYTF.

CDR3 sequence reads: CASRIPGGVSNYGYTF. CDR3 bases: TGTGCCAGCAGAATACCGGGAGGGGTTTCTAACTATGGCTACACCTTC. The gene calls are TRBV2 and TRBJ1-2; TRBD1 might be the D (5 bases). V was shortened by 6 bases and J by 0 bases, with 17 bases between the two germline ends. CDR3 length: 16 residues. Germline assignment: CDR1 SNHLY and CDR2 FYNNEI. Full variable domain (missing parts from reference TRBV2 and TRBJ1-2): EPEVTQTPSHQVTQMGQEVILRCVPISNHLYFYWYRQILGQKVEFLVSFYNNEISEKSEIFDDQFSVERPDGSNFTLKIRSTKLEDSAMYFCASRIPGGVSNYGYTFGSGTRLTVV.

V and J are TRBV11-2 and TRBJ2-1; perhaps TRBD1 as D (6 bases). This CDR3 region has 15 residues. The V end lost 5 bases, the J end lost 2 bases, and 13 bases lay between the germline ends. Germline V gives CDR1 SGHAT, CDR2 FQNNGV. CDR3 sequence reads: CASSTGQRTYNEQFF. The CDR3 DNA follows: TGTGCCAGCAGCACAGGACAGCGGACCTACAATGAGCAGTTCTTC.

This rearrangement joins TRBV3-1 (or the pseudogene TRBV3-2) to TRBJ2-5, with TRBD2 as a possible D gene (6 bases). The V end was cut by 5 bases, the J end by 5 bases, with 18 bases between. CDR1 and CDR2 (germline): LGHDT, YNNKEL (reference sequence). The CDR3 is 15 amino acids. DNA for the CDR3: TGTGCCAGCAGCATAAAGGGTCCGGGGGAGGAGACCCAGTACTTC. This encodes CASSIKGPGEETQYF.

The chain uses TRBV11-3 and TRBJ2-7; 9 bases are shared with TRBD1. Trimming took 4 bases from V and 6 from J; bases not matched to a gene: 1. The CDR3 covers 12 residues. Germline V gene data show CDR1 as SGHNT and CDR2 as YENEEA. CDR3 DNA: TGTGCCAGCAGCTCGGACAGGGGCGAGCAGTACTTC. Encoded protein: CASSSDRGEQYF.

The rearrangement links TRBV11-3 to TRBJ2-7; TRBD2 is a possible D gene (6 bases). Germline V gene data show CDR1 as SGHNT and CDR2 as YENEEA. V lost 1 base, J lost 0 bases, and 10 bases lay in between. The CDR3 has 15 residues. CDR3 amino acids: CASSLGASDSYEQYF. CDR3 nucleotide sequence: TGTGCCAGCAGCTTAGGGGCTAGCGACTCCTACGAGCAGTACTTC.

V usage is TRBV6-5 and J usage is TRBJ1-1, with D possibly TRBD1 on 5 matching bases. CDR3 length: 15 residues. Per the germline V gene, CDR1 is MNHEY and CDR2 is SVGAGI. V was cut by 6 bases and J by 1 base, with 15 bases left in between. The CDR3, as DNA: TGTGCCAGCAGCGGGATGGAGGGGACGAACACTGAAGCTTTCTTT. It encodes CASSGMEGTNTEAFF.

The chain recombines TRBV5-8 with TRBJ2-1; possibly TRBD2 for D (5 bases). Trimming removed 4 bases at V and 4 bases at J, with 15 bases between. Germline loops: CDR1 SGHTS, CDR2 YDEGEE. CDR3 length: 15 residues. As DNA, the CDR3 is TGTGCCAGCAGCCCGGGGTCCCCCATATACAATGAGCAGTTCTTC. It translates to CASSPGSPIYNEQFF.

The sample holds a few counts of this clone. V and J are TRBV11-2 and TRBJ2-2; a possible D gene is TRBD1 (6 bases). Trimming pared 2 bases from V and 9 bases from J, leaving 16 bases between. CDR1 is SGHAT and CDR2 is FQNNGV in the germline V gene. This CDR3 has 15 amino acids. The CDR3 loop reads CASSLLWGRSWELFF. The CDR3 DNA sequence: TGTGCCAGCAGCTTATTGTGGGGGCGCAGTTGGGAGCTGTTTTTT.

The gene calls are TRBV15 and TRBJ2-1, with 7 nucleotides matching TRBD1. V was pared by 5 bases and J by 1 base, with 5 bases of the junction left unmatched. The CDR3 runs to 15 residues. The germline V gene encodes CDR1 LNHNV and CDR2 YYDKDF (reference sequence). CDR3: CATSANRGSYNEQFF. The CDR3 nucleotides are TGTGCCACCAGCGCTAACAGGGGATCCTACAATGAGCAGTTCTTC.

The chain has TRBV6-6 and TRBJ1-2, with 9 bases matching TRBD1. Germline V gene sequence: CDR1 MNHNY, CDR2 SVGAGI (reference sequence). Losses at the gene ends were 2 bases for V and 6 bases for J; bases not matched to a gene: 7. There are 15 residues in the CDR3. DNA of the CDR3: TGTGCCAGCAGTTACGGGACAGGGAGAAAAGATGGCTACACCTTC. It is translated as CASSYGTGRKDGYTF.